Below, 7 T cell receptor beta chains from the same sample are listed, as sequenced in a study of graft-versus-host responses after intestinal transplantation. Co-plated with roughly 200,000 CFSE-labeled responder cells were roughly 200,000 irradiated, violet-dye-labeled stimulator cells. The table came from immunoSEQ multiplex PCR; TCRdb's copy has only in-frame clones and leaves some out. The sample yields 7,000 to 9,500 clones, 27% seen once. Sequenced material: alloreactive CD8+ T cells from a mixed lymphocyte reaction culture, taken before transplantation. The subset is: CFSE-low proliferating T cells sorted from approximately 6-day pre-transplant mixed lymphocyte reaction (GvH or HvG direction). The receptors derive from a human patient who was an organ donor for intestinal transplantation.

CDR3 DNA: TGTGCCAGCAGCCAGGCGGGGGCTTACGTGCCCCAGCATTTT. It translates to CASSQAGAYVPQHF. This chain joins TRBV27 and TRBJ1-5, with D possibly being TRBD1 (6 bases). The CDR3 consists of 14 residues. The V end lost 6 bases, the J end lost 9 bases, and 18 bases lay between the germline ends. The germline V gene encodes CDR1 MNHEY and CDR2 SMNVEV (reference sequence).

This clone was picked up a small number of times. This chain joins TRBV13 and TRBJ2-5, with D possibly TRBD1 on 5 matching bases. With 3 bases removed from V and 2 bases from J, the gap between germline ends came to 13 bases. The CDR3 has 15 residues. Germline V CDR1 and CDR2: PRHDT, FYEKMQ (reference sequence). The CDR3 reads CASSFSPRTQETQYF. The CDR3 DNA reads as TGTGCCAGCAGCTTTTCCCCCCGGACACAAGAGACCCAGTACTTC. Combining the CDR3 with reference TRBV13 and TRBJ2-5 gives the whole variable domain AAGVIQSPRHLIKEKRETATLKCYPIPRHDTVYWYQQGPGQDPQFLISFYEKMQSDKGSIPDRFSAQQFSDYHSELNMSSLELGDSALYFCASSFSPRTQETQYFGPGTRLLVL.

This clone was seen only a few times. V usage is TRBV4-1 and J usage is TRBJ2-7; the D gene is possibly TRBD2 (6 bases). Germline V gene data show CDR1 as MGHRA and CDR2 as YSYEKL. V was shortened by 5 bases and J by 1 base, with 15 bases between the two germline ends. The CDR3 runs to 15 residues. Here the CDR3 reads CASSSHLADSYEQYF. The CDR3 DNA follows: TGCGCCAGCAGCTCCCATTTAGCGGATTCCTACGAGCAGTACTTC.

By share, this clone counts as medium-sized. J is TRBJ2-7 and V is TRBV4-1; no definite D call. The CDR3 has 14 amino acids. Germline assignment: CDR1 MGHRA and CDR2 YSYEKL. V was pared by 0 bases and J by 0 bases, with 6 bases between. In nucleotides, the CDR3 is TGCGCCAGCAGCCAAGACCCGCTCTCCTACGAGCAGTACTTC. Its protein is CASSQDPLSYEQYF.

This clone was seen only a few times. V is TRBV9 and J is TRBJ2-7; no reliable D call. The CDR3 totals 15 residues. V was trimmed by 0 bases and J by 4 bases, leaving 14 bases between them. Germline V gene data show CDR1 as SGDLS and CDR2 as YYNGEE. The CDR3 is CASSVGAGAGYEQYF. The CDR3 DNA reads TGTGCCAGCAGCGTAGGGGCAGGAGCCGGTTACGAGCAGTACTTC.

In its sample, this clone was seen a few times. A much more abundant neighbour one base away suggests this may be a read error. The chain uses TRBV5-1 and TRBJ2-7; 7 bases are a match to TRBD1. In germline, CDR1 is SGHRS, CDR2 YFSETQ. The CDR3 is 14 amino acids. The ends lost 0 bases at V and 4 bases at J; junction bases unmatched: 4. The CDR3 sequence: CASSLEGAQYEQYF. Written as DNA, the CDR3 is TGCGCCAGCAGCTTGGAGGGGGCGCAGTACGAGCAGTACTTC.

This clone was seen a single time. This is likely an artifact of a read error, given a far larger clone one base away. Within the sample, other DNA sequences also encode this same CDR3. The J gene is TRBJ2-7, the V gene TRBV19; no firm D call. The CDR3 is made up of 13 amino acids. Germline-derived CDR1 and CDR2 are LNHDA and SQIVND (reference sequence). CDR3 loop: CASSMTNSYEQYF. The CDR3 DNA reads TGTGCCAGTAGTATGACAAACTCCTACGAGCAATACTTC.